The 31 T cell receptor beta chains below come from one sample, sequenced in a study of OX40 agonist ivuxolimab in advanced cancers. Libraries were constructed by the immunoSEQ multiplex PCR assay. Held by TCRdb, this immuneACCESS table contains in-frame sequences only and omits some clones. Under half of the omission traces to an unresolved V gene where checked; the cause of the rest is unknown. The sample yields tens of thousands of clones; 80% to 90% were counted once. The leading ten clones occupy less than 55% of the sample. The sample in question was CD4+ or CD8+ T cells sorted from blood, obtained in a trial of the OX40 agonist ivuxolimab. The receptors derive from an adult with an advanced solid tumor such as melanoma, head and neck, liver or kidney cancer.

This sequence joins TRBV6-5 and TRBJ1-5, with D possibly being TRBD1 (6 bases). The CDR3 covers 14 residues. CDR1 and CDR2 (germline): MNHEY, SVGAGI. V was shortened by 4 bases and J by 9 bases, with 16 bases between the two germline ends. This CDR3 reads CASSLGQSSLPQHF. CDR3 in DNA: TGTGCCAGCAGTTTAGGACAGTCAAGTCTGCCCCAGCATTTT.

The chain recombines TRBV27 with TRBJ2-1; D not certain. V lost 1 base and J 8 bases, leaving 3 bases between the germline ends. Germline loops: CDR1 MNHEY, CDR2 SMNVEV (reference sequence). This CDR3 has 11 amino acids. The CDR3 sequence is CASSLFHEQFF. In nucleotides, the CDR3 is TGTGCCAGCAGTTTATTCCATGAGCAGTTCTTC.

Here the CDR3 reads CASSAESRADPQYF. The CDR3 nucleotides read TGTGCCAGCAGTGCAGAATCGCGGGCAGACCCACAGTATTTT. The chain employs TRBV25-1 and TRBJ2-3; a weak D match, TRBD2 (5 bases). The CDR3 spans 14 residues. Deletions cut 4 bases from V and 12 bases from J, with 20 bases between. Per the germline V gene, CDR1 is MGHDK and CDR2 is SYGVNS.

This chain connects TRBV4-1 to TRBJ2-7, with TRBD1 matching over 7 bases. Germline V gives CDR1 MGHRA, CDR2 YSYEKL. The CDR3 contains 15 residues. J gave up 3 bases and V 4 bases, and 9 bases lay outside the gene matches. CDR3 sequence (DNA): TGCGCCAGCAGCCCGGGAACGCAGGGGGTCTACGAGCAGTACTTC. Translated, it gives CASSPGTQGVYEQYF.

The gene calls are TRBV7-9 and TRBJ1-2; no definite D call. With 4 bases removed from V and 2 bases from J, the gap between germline ends came to 11 bases. Germline V gene sequence: CDR1 SEHNR, CDR2 FQNEAQ (reference sequence). CDR3 length equals 14 residues. The CDR3 loop reads CASSYPGLNYGYTF. CDR3 coding DNA: TGTGCCAGCAGCTATCCCGGGCTAAACTATGGCTACACCTTC.

J is TRBJ2-1 and V is TRBV7-3; 8 nucleotides line up with TRBD2. The CDR3 contains 15 residues. Germline V gene lookup returns CDR1 SGHTA and CDR2 FQGTGA. V was pared by 5 bases and J by 7 bases, with 10 bases of the junction left unmatched. DNA for the CDR3: TGTGCCAGCAGCCCCCTAGCGGGCCAACTTAATGAGCAGTTCTTC. This sequence encodes CASSPLAGQLNEQFF.

This chain uses TRBV4-1 with TRBJ2-2; D is ambiguous. The germline CDR1 and CDR2 sequences are MGHRA and YSYEKL. V gave up 0 bases and J gave up 2 bases, with 13 bases separating them. The CDR3 runs 17 residues. DNA for the CDR3: TGCGCCAGCAGCCAAGATCGGAGCCAGGTTAACACCGGGGAGCTGTTTTTT. It translates to CASSQDRSQVNTGELFF.

V and J are TRBV27 and TRBJ2-7; D not resolved. The CDR3 spans 13 residues. The germline V and J ends were trimmed by 2 bases and 0 bases, with 5 bases remaining between them. CDR1 MNHEY and CDR2 SMNVEV come from the germline V gene (reference sequence). As DNA, the CDR3 is TGTGCCAGCAGTTTAGCCCTCTCCTACGAGCAGTACTTC. Its protein is CASSLALSYEQYF.

This sequence joins TRBV28 and TRBJ1-2; D not resolved. Per the germline V gene, CDR1 is MDHEN and CDR2 is SYDVKM. The CDR3 covers 17 residues. The V gene lost 6 bases and the J gene lost 9 bases, with 29 bases spanning the gap. CDR3 bases: TGTGCCAGCAGCCCCTGGCCGTTGCGGGCCGAACATGCAAGCTACACCTTC. This sequence encodes CASSPWPLRAEHASYTF.

The V call is TRBV20-1, the J call TRBJ2-7; D unclear. This CDR3 is built from 10 residues. Germline V CDR1 and CDR2: DFQATT, SNEGSKA (reference sequence). With 5 bases removed from V and 4 bases from J, the gap between germline ends came to 6 bases. The CDR3 nucleotides are TGCAGTGCTGGACCATACGAGCAGTACTTC. It codes for CSAGPYEQYF.

CDR3 residues: CASSHGSDRGFSYEQYF. In nucleotides, the CDR3 is TGCGCCAGCAGCCACGGCTCCGACAGGGGTTTTTCCTACGAGCAGTACTTC. The rearrangement links TRBV4-3 to TRBJ2-7; 8 bases are a match to TRBD1. With V trimmed by 3 bases and J by 1 base, 11 bases remained unmatched. The CDR3 is made up of 17 amino acids. Germline V lookup: CDR1 LGHNA, CDR2 YSLEER.

The chain employs TRBV7-9 and TRBJ1-4; TRBD1 matches 10 bases. The CDR3 is 17 residues long. Germline CDR1 SEHNR, CDR2 FQNEAQ (reference sequence). V lost 4 bases and J lost 8; bases outside the gene matches: 13. CDR3 loop: CASSSNTWDRGLEKLFF. Here the CDR3 DNA reads TGTGCCAGCAGCTCTAACACGTGGGACAGGGGTTTGGAAAAACTGTTTTTT.

Details on this clone: An end of the junction does not agree with germline; a read error may underlie this. V and J are TRBV7-9 and TRBJ2-7; D may be TRBD1 or TRBD2 (5 bases each). This CDR3 is 14 amino acids long. Germline loops: CDR1 SEHNR, CDR2 FQNEAQ (reference sequence). CDR3 bases: TGCGCCAGCAGCCAGGGAGTGGGGCTCGGAGAGCAGTACTTC. Amino acid sequence: CASSQGVGLGEQYF. The whole variable domain, filled in from reference TRBV7-9 and TRBJ2-7, reads DTGVSQNPRHKITKRGQNVTFRCDPISEHNRLYWYRQTLGQGPEFLTYFQNEAQLEKSRLLSDRFSAERPKGSFSTLEIQRTEQGDSAMYLCASSQGVGLGEQYFGPGTRLTVT.

This chain joins TRBV28 and TRBJ1-5, with D maybe TRBD1 (5 bases). The ends were cut back, 7 bases at V and 4 bases at J, with 8 bases in the middle. In germline, CDR1 is MDHEN, CDR2 SYDVKM. The CDR3 is made up of 12 amino acids. The CDR3 nucleotides read TGTGCCAGCAAATGGGGGAATCAGCCCCAGCATTTT. Its protein product is CASKWGNQPQHF.

The chain employs TRBV15 and TRBJ2-1; D gene ambiguous. This CDR3 spans 11 amino acids. Trimming shortened V by 0 bases and J by 6 bases, and 0 bases separated the two germline ends. Germline V gene sequence: CDR1 LNHNV, CDR2 YYDKDF (reference sequence). The CDR3 sequence is CATSRDNEQFF. DNA of the CDR3: TGTGCCACCAGCAGAGACAATGAGCAGTTCTTC.

This clone was picked up one time. This chain links TRBV5-5 with TRBJ2-5; D possibly corresponds to TRBD1 (6 bases). V lost 0 bases, J lost 4 bases, and 13 bases lay in between. This CDR3 has 15 amino acids. Germline CDR1 reads SGHKS; CDR2 reads YYEKEE (reference sequence). The CDR3 region is CASSLVETGRETQYF. CDR3 sequence (DNA): TGTGCCAGCAGCTTGGTAGAGACAGGTCGAGAGACCCAGTACTTC.

The chain joins TRBV25-1 to TRBJ2-2, with D uncertain. V gave up 6 bases and J gave up 4 bases, with 18 bases separating them. Germline V gives CDR1 MGHDK, CDR2 SYGVNS. The CDR3 contains 16 residues. In DNA, the CDR3 is TGTGCCAGCAGCCCACCCGTAGGCCAGGCCACCGGGGAGCTGTTTTTT. It specifies CASSPPVGQATGELFF.

The chain couples TRBV19 to TRBJ1-1; no reliable D call. From germline, CDR1 is LNHDA and CDR2 SQIVND (reference sequence). The CDR3 loop spans 12 amino acids. V gave up 6 bases and J gave up 4 bases, with 9 bases separating them. In DNA form, the CDR3 reads TGTGCCAGTAGGGAAGGTTTCACTGAAGCTTTCTTT. Translated: CASREGFTEAFF. Complete variable domain (other parts from reference TRBV19 and TRBJ1-1): DGGITQSPKYLFRKEGQNVTLSCEQNLNHDAMYWYRQDPGQGLRLIYYSQIVNDFQKGDIAEGYSVSREKKESFPLTVTSAQKNPTAFYLCASREGFTEAFFGQGTRLTVV.

The rearrangement uses TRBV5-4 and TRBJ2-1; 7 bases are a match to TRBD1. Germline V gene lookup returns CDR1 SGHNT and CDR2 YYREEE (reference sequence). The trim removed 6 bases at V and 5 bases at J, leaving 8 bases unmatched. This CDR3 comprises 14 residues. The CDR3 DNA sequence: TGTGCCAGCACTGACAGGGATAGGCACAATGAGCAGTTCTTC. It encodes CASTDRDRHNEQFF.

This chain uses TRBV7-9 with TRBJ1-1; D unclear. The CDR3 is made up of 15 amino acids. V shed 5 bases and J shed 1 base, with 14 bases lying between them. Germline V gene sequence: CDR1 SEHNR, CDR2 FQNEAQ (reference sequence). CDR3 DNA: TGTGCCAGCAGCCAAACATTCGGAGAGAACACTGAAGCTTTCTTT. This sequence encodes CASSQTFGENTEAFF.

The rearrangement links TRBV27 to TRBJ1-6; no clear D gene. The germline gives CDR1 MNHEY, CDR2 SMNVEV (reference sequence). The CDR3 contains 17 residues. V was pared by 2 bases and J by 10 bases, with 21 bases between. The CDR3 DNA follows: TGTGCCAGCAGTTTAAGCGGGCAAGGAAATTTGGGGTCACCCCTCCACTTT. Translated, it gives CASSLSGQGNLGSPLHF.

The rearrangement uses TRBV5-6 and TRBJ2-7; D not resolved. The CDR3 sequence is 13 residues long. The V gene lost 0 bases and the J gene lost 3 bases, with 7 bases spanning the gap. Germline CDR1 is SGHDT and CDR2 is YYEEEE. The CDR3 nucleotides are TGTGCCAGCAGCTTGGGCACGGACTACGAGCAGTACTTC. This codes for CASSLGTDYEQYF.

The V and J genes are TRBV7-9 and TRBJ1-1, with D possibly being TRBD1 (5 bases). This CDR3 is built from 12 residues. V gave up 3 bases and J gave up 7 bases, with 9 bases separating them. Germline values: CDR1 SEHNR, CDR2 FQNEAQ (reference sequence). Here the CDR3 DNA reads TGTGCCAGCAGCTTTGGGGACGGTGAAGCTTTCTTT. Protein product: CASSFGDGEAFF.

The chain carries TRBV15 and TRBJ1-1; D gene uncertain. Germline CDR1 reads LNHNV; CDR2 reads YYDKDF (reference sequence). Trimming removed 2 bases from V and 5 bases from J, with 9 bases in between. The CDR3 length is 13 residues. The CDR3 bases are TGTGCCACCAGCAGAACCATTGGGACTGAAGCTTTCTTT. This gives the protein CATSRTIGTEAFF.

J is TRBJ2-2 and V is TRBV27; D tentatively reads TRBD1 or TRBD2 (5 bases each). Trimming removed 3 bases at V and 3 bases at J, with 17 bases between. The CDR3 has 17 amino acids. Looked up from germline, CDR1 is MNHEY and CDR2 is SMNVEV (reference sequence). The CDR3 DNA follows: TGTGCCAGCAGTTTTATATTTCCGGGGACGGACACCGGGGAGCTGTTTTTT. It yields the protein CASSFIFPGTDTGELFF.

The genes are TRBV27 and TRBJ2-2; D remains ambiguous. The CDR3 covers 16 residues. Trimming removed 6 bases from V and 0 bases from J, with 14 bases in between. Germline CDR1 MNHEY, CDR2 SMNVEV (reference sequence). The CDR3 here is CASSYYGVANTGELFF. DNA for the CDR3: TGTGCCAGCAGCTACTATGGGGTGGCGAACACCGGGGAGCTGTTTTTT.

The chain carries TRBV29-1 and TRBJ2-7, with TRBD1 matching 9 bases. This CDR3 region has 13 residues. The V gene end was trimmed by 7 bases and the J gene end by 6 bases; junction bases not matched to a gene: 10. From germline, CDR1 is SQVTM and CDR2 ANQGSEA. The CDR3 loop is CSARVTGGLEQYF. The CDR3, as DNA: TGCAGCGCCCGCGTGACAGGGGGTCTCGAGCAGTACTTC.

This sequence joins TRBV12-2 and TRBJ2-5; the table's TRBD2 call for D was not verified on the DNA. TRBV12-2 is an annotated pseudogene. This CDR3 region has 16 residues. Here the CDR3 reads CASRLASGQPLGTQYF. CDR3 coding DNA: TGTGCAAGTCGCTTAGCGTCGGGTCAGCCTTTAGGGACCCAGTACTTC.

The chain uses TRBV20-1 and TRBJ2-2; D is uncertain. The germline V and J ends were trimmed by 6 bases and 7 bases, with 9 bases remaining between them. The CDR3 is 11 residues long. Germline CDR1 is DFQATT and CDR2 is SNEGSKA (reference sequence). This chain's CDR3 is CSAGWGGELFF. In nucleotides, the CDR3 is TGCAGTGCGGGCTGGGGCGGGGAGCTGTTTTTT.

The DNA for the CDR3 is TGTGCCAGCAGCAAGGCGGGCAATGAGCAGTTCTTC. Its translation: CASSKAGNEQFF. The genes are TRBV6-5 and TRBJ2-1, with D perhaps TRBD2 (5 bases). This CDR3 is built from 12 residues. V gave up 6 bases and J gave up 6 bases, with 9 bases separating them. The germline V gene has CDR1 MNHEY and CDR2 SVGAGI.

V gene TRBV7-9 combines with J gene TRBJ2-2, with 9 bases identical to TRBD1. This CDR3 contains 14 residues. Germline values: CDR1 SEHNR, CDR2 FQNEAQ (reference sequence). J gave up 6 bases and V 1 base, and 0 bases lay outside the gene matches. CDR3 DNA: TGTGCCAGCAGCTTAGGACAGGGGGCCGGGGAGCTGTTTTTT. This translates into CASSLGQGAGELFF.